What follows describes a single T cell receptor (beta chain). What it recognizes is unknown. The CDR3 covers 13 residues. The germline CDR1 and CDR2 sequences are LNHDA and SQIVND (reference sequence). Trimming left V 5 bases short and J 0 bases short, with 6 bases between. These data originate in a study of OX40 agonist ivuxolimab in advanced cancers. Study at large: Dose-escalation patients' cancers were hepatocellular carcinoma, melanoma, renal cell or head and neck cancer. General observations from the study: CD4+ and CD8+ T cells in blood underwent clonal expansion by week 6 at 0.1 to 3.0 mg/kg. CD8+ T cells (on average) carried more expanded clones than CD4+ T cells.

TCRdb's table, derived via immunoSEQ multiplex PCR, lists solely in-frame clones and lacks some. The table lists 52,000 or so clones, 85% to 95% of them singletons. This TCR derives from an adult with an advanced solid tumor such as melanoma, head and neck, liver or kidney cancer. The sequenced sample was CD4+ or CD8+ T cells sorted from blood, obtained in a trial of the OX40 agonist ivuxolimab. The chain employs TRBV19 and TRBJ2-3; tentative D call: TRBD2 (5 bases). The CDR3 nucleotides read TGTGCCAGTAGTTCGGGGAGCACAGATACGCAGTATTTT. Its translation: CASSSGSTDTQYF.